This T cell receptor beta chain is drawn from a study of T cells in Graves' hyperthyroidism and ophthalmopathy. Germline CDR1 and CDR2: DFQATT and SNEGSKA (reference sequence). CDR3 length: 11 residues. Trimming pared 6 bases from V and 0 bases from J, leaving 5 bases between. TCR beta CDR3 regions were amplified from RNA. HTBI primers were employed in a first-round RT-PCR of the TCR CDR3. TCRdb used MiXCR to reprocess the multiplex PCR reads, holding one entry per CDR3 protein. The profile shows 480,000 or so distinct CDR3 sequences, 40% to 55% of them singletons. With respect to this clonotype: Antigen unknown.

Study results and limitations: Blood also contained most expanded thyroid clonotypes above 0.001. Ophthalmopathy and stable hyperthyroidism were separated by a 13 V-J model.

Uncontrolled infection, other autoimmune disease, pregnancy or lactation led to exclusion. Together with thyroid ultrasound, orbital computed tomography, serum thyroxine and TRAb, clinical symptoms were used for diagnoses. This clonotype was sampled from an adult woman with Graves' disease, either hyperthyroidism or ophthalmopathy (not recorded which). Input material: peripheral blood or thyroid tissue (not recorded which). The chain joins TRBV20-1 to TRBJ1-1; D gene uncertain. The CDR3 nucleotides are TGCAGTGCCGAGATGAACACTGAAGCTTTCTTT. Translation: CSAEMNTEAFF.